The clone carrying this TCR beta chain occurred a few times. Its antigen is not identified. The TCR cDNA carried a universal primer site and UMIs from 5'RACE template switching. A single record per CDR3 protein comes from TCRdb applying MiXCR to the 5' RACE reads. The data show about 240,000 distinct CDR3 sequences, 6.9% seen once. Trimming removed 1 base at V and 8 bases at J, with 15 bases between. The germline gives CDR1 MGHRA, CDR2 YSYEKL. The CDR3 loop spans 14 amino acids. The data were taken from a study of T cells after yellow fever vaccination. Study as a whole: Those fractions that held only low numbers of cells were prepared using the SMART-Seq v4 Ultra Low Input RNA kit. Points from the study as a whole: Bulk-population clonotypes that are abundant could appear as contaminants in FACS-sorted repertoires. Subsequent booster samples again held most clones from primary vaccination (96% CD4, approximately 86% CD8).

The sample in question was CD4+ T cells sorted from PBMCs, obtained 15 days after the yellow fever booster vaccination. This clonotype originated in a man aged 30-40 years who received the YFV17D yellow fever vaccine. This chain links TRBV4-1 with TRBJ2-7; D possibly matches TRBD1 or TRBD2 (5 bases each). The CDR3: CASSQAPTEGKQYF. The CDR3 nucleotides read TGCGCCAGCAGCCAAGCCCCTACCGAGGGGAAGCAGTACTTC.